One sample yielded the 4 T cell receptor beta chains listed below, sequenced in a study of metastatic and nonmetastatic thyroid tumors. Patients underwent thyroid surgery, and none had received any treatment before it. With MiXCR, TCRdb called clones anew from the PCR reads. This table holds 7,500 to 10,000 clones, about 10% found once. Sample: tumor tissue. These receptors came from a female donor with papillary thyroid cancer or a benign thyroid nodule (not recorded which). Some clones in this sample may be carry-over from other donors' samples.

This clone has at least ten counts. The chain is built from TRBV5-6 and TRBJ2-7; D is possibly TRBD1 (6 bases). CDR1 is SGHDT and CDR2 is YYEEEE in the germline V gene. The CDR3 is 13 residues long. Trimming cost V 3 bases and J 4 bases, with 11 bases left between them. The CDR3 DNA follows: TGTGCCAGCAGCTATGACAGGTTGTACGAGCAGTACTTC. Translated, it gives CASSYDRLYEQYF.

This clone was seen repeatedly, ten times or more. Written as DNA, the CDR3 is TGTGCCACCAGTGATCCCCAGACAGGGCATTTAGTGGAGACCCAGTACTTC. This encodes CATSDPQTGHLVETQYF. The chain joins TRBV24-1 to TRBJ2-5, with 7 nucleotides matching TRBD1. This CDR3 comprises 17 residues. CDR1 KGHDR and CDR2 SFDVKD come from the germline V gene. After removal of 3 bases from V and 5 bases from J, the junction contained 14 bases not matched to a gene.

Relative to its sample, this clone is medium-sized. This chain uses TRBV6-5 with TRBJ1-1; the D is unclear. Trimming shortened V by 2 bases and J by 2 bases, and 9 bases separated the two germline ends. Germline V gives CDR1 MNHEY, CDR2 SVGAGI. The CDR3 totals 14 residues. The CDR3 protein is CASSYKRVNTEAFF. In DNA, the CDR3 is TGTGCCAGCAGTTACAAAAGGGTTAACACTGAAGCTTTCTTT.

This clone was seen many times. The CDR3 loop is CASSPGTGGEVVNEQFF. The DNA for the CDR3 is TGTGCCAGCTCACCGGGGACAGGGGGCGAGGTGGTCAATGAGCAGTTCTTC. The chain couples TRBV18 to TRBJ2-1, with TRBD1 matching 12 bases. Germline trimming cut 3 bases from V and 6 bases from J; bases unmatched to any gene: 9. Per the germline V gene, CDR1 is KGHSH and CDR2 is LQKENI. The CDR3 is 17 residues long.